Each of the 27 T cell receptor beta chains below was sequenced from the same sample in a study of shared clonotypes between healthy human individuals. Assay used: immunoSEQ multiplex PCR; TCRdb lists only in-frame clones, some missing. The sample consists of some 350,000 clones, around 67% of them appearing once. Sequencing used memory CD4+ T cells sorted from blood. Subset given: CD45RA-negative fraction. Receptor source: a man aged 30 to 39 in good health.

The chain links TRBV5-5 to TRBJ1-1; 8 bases align to TRBD1. Germline V gene lookup returns CDR1 SGHKS and CDR2 YYEKEE (reference sequence). There are 15 residues in the CDR3. Trimming cost V 4 bases and J 5 bases; bases outside gene matches: 10. The DNA of the CDR3 is TGTGCCAGCAGCCCCGAACAGGGGGGGAGTACTGAAGCTTTCTTT. This codes for CASSPEQGGSTEAFF.

V is TRBV28 and J is TRBJ1-2; no definite D call. CDR3 length equals 15 residues. V lost 5 bases to trimming and J lost 8 bases, with 21 bases between them. Germline V lookup: CDR1 MDHEN, CDR2 SYDVKM. The CDR3 DNA is TGTGCCAGCAGTCCGCGTCGGCAGTCCCTCTCCGGCTACACCTTC. This encodes CASSPRRQSLSGYTF.

The chain carries TRBV12-2 and TRBJ1-2; the DNA was not compared with TRBD1, the D call given in the table. TRBV12-2 is labeled a pseudogene. The CDR3 runs to 13 residues. The CDR3 DNA follows: TGTGCAAGTCGCTTAGGGCAGGCACATGGCTACACCTTC. Translated: CASRLGQAHGYTF.

About this clone: This may be a read error, as it is one base from a much larger clone. V and J are TRBV6-1 and TRBJ1-5; D call uncertain. Per germline, CDR1 MNHNS and CDR2 SASEGT. This CDR3 has 16 residues. Trimming stripped 2 bases from V and 3 bases from J, with 14 bases between. The CDR3 sequence: CASSESLDKANQPQHF. The CDR3 nucleotides are TGTGCCAGCAGTGAAAGTCTCGACAAGGCCAATCAGCCCCAGCATTTT.

This clone came up a few times. This chain links TRBV5-1 with TRBJ2-5; D call uncertain. Germline V gives CDR1 SGHRS, CDR2 YFSETQ. The CDR3 consists of 12 residues. V was pared by 4 bases and J by 9 bases, with 13 bases between. In DNA, the CDR3 is TGCGCCAGCAGCACAGACCAAGGGCCCCAGTACTTC. Protein sequence: CASSTDQGPQYF. The variable domain in full, completed from reference TRBV5-1 and TRBJ2-5, reads KAGVTQTPRYLIKTRGQQVTLSCSPISGHRSVSWYQQTPGQGLQFLFEYFSETQRNKGNFPGRFSGRQFSNSRSEMNVSTLELGDSALYLCASSTDQGPQYFGPGTRLLVL.

The chain employs TRBV9 and TRBJ2-7; D not certain. Germline V gene lookup returns CDR1 SGDLS and CDR2 YYNGEE. CDR3 size: 13 residues. The V end lost 0 bases, the J end lost 3 bases, and 7 bases lay between the germline ends. CDR3 nucleotides: TGTGCCAGCAGCGTAGAGCCCCGCTACGAGCAGTACTTC. This codes for CASSVEPRYEQYF.

In this sample, this clone turned up a few times. V and J are TRBV28 and TRBJ2-1; 9 positions agree with TRBD2. Germline V CDR1 and CDR2: MDHEN, SYDVKM. This CDR3 has 18 residues. The trim removed 6 bases at V and 4 bases at J, leaving 16 bases unmatched. CDR3: CASSRNLFGTSSYNEQFF. In DNA form, the CDR3 reads TGTGCCAGCAGCCGTAATCTCTTCGGGACTAGCAGTTACAATGAGCAGTTCTTC. The variable domain in full, completed from reference TRBV28 and TRBJ2-1, reads DVKVTQSSRYLVKRTGEKVFLECVQDMDHENMFWYRQDPGLGLRLIYFSYDVKMKEKGDIPEGYSVSREKKERFSLILESASTNQTSMYLCASSRNLFGTSSYNEQFFGPGTRLTVL.

The CDR3 sequence: CASSKVWETQYF. Written as DNA, the CDR3 is TGTGCCAGCAGCAAGGTGTGGGAGACCCAGTACTTC. This chain connects TRBV14 to TRBJ2-5, with no clear D. The CDR3 is made up of 12 amino acids. The germline gives CDR1 SGHDN, CDR2 FVKESK. The germline V and J ends were trimmed by 5 bases and 5 bases, with 9 bases remaining between them.

This clone was observed once. The chain uses TRBV30 and TRBJ2-7, with a weak D call TRBD1 (6 bases). V was shortened by 0 bases and J by 3 bases, with 21 bases between the two germline ends. The CDR3 consists of 17 residues. The germline V gene has CDR1 GTSNPN and CDR2 SVGIG (reference sequence). The CDR3 sequence: CAWSVMGPRRGNYEQYF. The CDR3 DNA sequence: TGTGCCTGGAGTGTAATGGGACCGAGAAGGGGGAACTACGAGCAGTACTTC.

In its sample, this clone was seen a few times. Here the CDR3 DNA reads TGTGCCAGCAGCCATACAGGGGGGACGTCCTACGAGCAGTACTTC. This encodes CASSHTGGTSYEQYF. V usage is TRBV6-5 and J usage is TRBJ2-7; 8 bases agree with TRBD1. V trimming: 6 bases; J trimming: 1 base; junction bases outside the gene matches: 8. The CDR3 length is 15 residues. The germline V gene has CDR1 MNHEY and CDR2 SVGAGI.

This rearrangement joins TRBV5-5 to TRBJ2-7; 9 bases agree with TRBD2. CDR1 SGHKS and CDR2 YYEKEE come from the germline V gene (reference sequence). The CDR3 totals 15 residues. The trim removed 2 bases at V and 2 bases at J, leaving 5 bases unmatched. The CDR3 bases are TGTGCCAGCAGCTTTCTTGCGGGAGGGACCTACGAGCAGTACTTC. Protein product: CASSFLAGGTYEQYF.

The chain joins TRBV14 to TRBJ2-3; 9 nucleotides agree with TRBD1. The CDR3 consists of 21 residues. Germline trimming cut 4 bases from V and 4 bases from J; bases unmatched to any gene: 24. Germline lookup yields CDR1 SGHDN and CDR2 FVKESK. CDR3 region: CASSPLSGQGLGFYASDTQYF. The CDR3 DNA reads as TGTGCCAGCAGCCCACTCTCCGGACAGGGGCTTGGATTTTACGCTTCAGATACGCAGTATTTT.

This clone has a single count. This chain links TRBV19 with TRBJ2-5, with no clear D. Germline assignment: CDR1 LNHDA and CDR2 SQIVND (reference sequence). This CDR3 spans 11 amino acids. Trimming left V 3 bases short and J 5 bases short, with 4 bases between. The CDR3 spells CASSIKETQYF. The DNA for the CDR3 is TGTGCCAGTAGTATCAAGGAGACCCAGTACTTC.

This chain joins TRBV6-1 and TRBJ2-1, with 9 bases matching TRBD2. Germline trimming cut 3 bases from V and 8 bases from J; bases unmatched to any gene: 5. The CDR3 covers 14 residues. CDR1 is MNHNS and CDR2 is SASEGT in the germline V gene. The CDR3 loop is CASSDSGRFDEQFF. The CDR3 DNA sequence: TGTGCCAGCAGTGATAGCGGGAGATTTGATGAGCAGTTCTTC.

The chain carries TRBV10-3 and TRBJ2-3, with D perhaps TRBD1 or TRBD2 (5 bases each). Trimming took off 0 bases at V and 0 bases at J, with 13 bases between the two ends. From germline, CDR1 is ENHRY and CDR2 SYGVKD. The CDR3 is 17 residues long. The CDR3 sequence: CAISESTGPTSTDTQYF. As DNA, the CDR3 is TGTGCCATCAGTGAGTCGACGGGACCGACTAGCACAGATACGCAGTATTTT.

The chain is built from TRBV7-2 and TRBJ2-1; D gene unclear. The V gene's germline CDR1 is SGHTA and CDR2 FQGNSA. Trimming took off 1 base at V and 2 bases at J, with 18 bases between the two ends. This CDR3 is built from 18 residues. Written as DNA, the CDR3 is TGTGCCAGCAGCTTAGGGGGTAGAAGGACCAGCGCCTACAATGAGCAGTTCTTC. Its translation is CASSLGGRRTSAYNEQFF.

Details on this clone: This specimen includes other DNA sequences encoding the same CDR3. The genes are TRBV28 and TRBJ2-3; possible D gene TRBD2, 5 bases. CDR3 length: 14 amino acids. The V gene lost 2 bases and the J gene lost 4 bases, with 10 bases spanning the gap. Looked up from germline, CDR1 is MDHEN and CDR2 is SYDVKM. The CDR3 loop is CASSLGGSADTQYF. CDR3 coding DNA: TGTGCCAGCAGTTTAGGTGGGAGTGCAGATACGCAGTATTTT.

This chain links TRBV18 with TRBJ1-2; D not certain. Trimming cost V 4 bases and J 5 bases, with 14 bases left between them. Per the germline V gene, CDR1 is KGHSH and CDR2 is LQKENI. The CDR3 consists of 14 residues. The CDR3: CASSQDGSKYGYTF. The CDR3 nucleotides read TGTGCCAGCTCACAAGACGGGTCGAAGTATGGCTACACCTTC.

The gene calls are TRBV5-4 and TRBJ2-1; 9 nucleotides agree with TRBD1. There are 15 residues in the CDR3. V lost 3 bases and J lost 7; bases outside the gene matches: 8. Looked up from germline, CDR1 is SGHNT and CDR2 is YYREEE (reference sequence). The DNA for the CDR3 is TGTGCCAGCAGCTCCGGACAGGGGACGAGGAATGAGCAGTTCTTC. Translation gives CASSSGQGTRNEQFF.

V is TRBV2 and J is TRBJ1-4; a weak D match, TRBD1 (5 bases). Trimming took off 6 bases at V and 8 bases at J, with 13 bases between the two ends. CDR1 SNHLY and CDR2 FYNNEI come from the germline V gene. The CDR3 covers 13 residues. DNA for the CDR3: TGTGCCAGCAGCGGACAAACTCGGGAAAAACTGTTTTTT. It codes for CASSGQTREKLFF.

The chain uses TRBV2 and TRBJ2-1, with 10 bases matching TRBD2. The CDR3 runs 17 residues. Per germline, CDR1 SNHLY and CDR2 FYNNEI. J gave up 0 bases and V 3 bases, and 5 bases lay outside the gene matches. The CDR3 is CASSDRSSGSSYNEQFF. In DNA, the CDR3 is TGTGCCAGCAGTGATAGGTCTAGCGGGAGCTCCTACAATGAGCAGTTCTTC.

DNA for the CDR3: TGTGCCAGCAGCAAAGACGGCTACAATCAGCCCCAGCATTTT. It is translated as CASSKDGYNQPQHF. The genes are TRBV7-6 and TRBJ1-5, with D unresolved. Germline V gene sequence: CDR1 SGHVS, CDR2 FNYEAQ. The CDR3 is 14 amino acids. Between the trimmed V and J ends, which lost 5 bases and 3 bases, there was a span of 11 bases.

This clone was counted at least ten times. The V call is TRBV30, the J call TRBJ2-1; 7 nucleotides match TRBD1. Germline CDR1 and CDR2: GTSNPN and SVGIG (reference sequence). The V and J ends lost 5 bases and 5 bases, in that order; junction bases with no gene match: 6. This CDR3 region has 13 residues. As DNA, the CDR3 is TGTGCCTGGGGCACAGGGGCCGACAATGAGCAGTTCTTC. The encoded protein is CAWGTGADNEQFF.

V gene TRBV10-3 combines with J gene TRBJ1-5, with D possibly TRBD1 on 6 matching bases. The ends were cut back, 10 bases at V and 0 bases at J, with 13 bases in the middle. Germline CDR1 ENHRY, CDR2 SYGVKD. The CDR3 consists of 14 residues. CDR3 loop: CATGGSVSNQPQHF. For the CDR3, the DNA is TGTGCCACGGGGGGCAGCGTTAGCAATCAGCCCCAGCATTTT.

In its sample, this clone was seen once. This chain joins TRBV11-2 and TRBJ2-1; 11 bases line up with TRBD2. Germline loops: CDR1 SGHAT, CDR2 FQNNGV. The CDR3 runs 16 residues. After removal of 5 bases from V and 6 bases from J, the junction contained 9 bases not matched to a gene. The CDR3 loop reads CASSPLSGRASNEQFF. CDR3 DNA: TGTGCCAGCAGCCCCCTTAGCGGGAGGGCCTCCAATGAGCAGTTCTTC.

The genes are TRBV10-3 and TRBJ2-1, with TRBD1 identical over 8 bases. In germline, CDR1 is ENHRY, CDR2 SYGVKD. With V trimmed by 4 bases and J by 5 bases, 4 bases remained unmatched. The CDR3 is made up of 14 amino acids. CDR3 bases: TGTGCCATCAGTGGGGGACAGGTAAACAATGAGCAGTTCTTC. This gives the protein CAISGGQVNNEQFF.

The chain uses TRBV29-1 and TRBJ2-1; D is perhaps TRBD2 (5 bases). The CDR3 totals 12 residues. V was pared by 5 bases and J by 7 bases, with 12 bases between. CDR1 SQVTM and CDR2 ANQGSEA come from the germline V gene. The CDR3 nucleotides are TGCAGCGTTTCCAGCGGTTGGAATGAGCAGTTCTTC. Protein sequence: CSVSSGWNEQFF.